The 19 T cell receptor beta chains presented below share a single source sample, sequenced in a study of blood T cell repertoires in COVID-19. TCRdb's copy holds only in-frame clones and misses some; the assay was immunoSEQ multiplex PCR. The sample yields 55,000 to 75,000 clones, 90% seen once. Sequenced sample: peripheral blood. Receptors were obtained from a man in his sixties with acute or convalescent COVID-19.

This rearrangement joins TRBV6-2 or TRBV6-3 to TRBJ1-2; maybe TRBD1 (5 bases). With 0 bases removed from V and 4 bases from J, the gap between germline ends came to 9 bases. CDR1 is MNHEY, CDR2 SVGEGT, per germline. The CDR3 has 14 residues. The CDR3 protein is CASSYSSGGYGYTF. As DNA, the CDR3 is TGTGCCAGCAGTTACTCATCGGGGGGCTATGGCTACACCTTC.

This chain connects TRBV9 to TRBJ2-2, with a possible D match to TRBD2 (5 bases). V was trimmed by 0 bases and J by 7 bases, leaving 16 bases between them. The CDR3 extends over 16 amino acids. CDR1 and CDR2 from the germline V gene are SGDLS and YYNGEE. The CDR3 spells CASSVGGFLEGGELFF. The CDR3 nucleotides read TGTGCCAGCAGCGTAGGAGGCTTTCTCGAGGGCGGGGAGCTGTTTTTT.

The V and J genes are TRBV9 and TRBJ2-1, with 13 bases lining up with TRBD2. The germline V gene encodes CDR1 SGDLS and CDR2 YYNGEE. There are 20 residues in the CDR3. The V and J ends lost 4 bases and 1 base, in that order; junction bases with no gene match: 14. The CDR3 nucleotides read TGTGCCAGCAGCCCCATGGCAACTAGCGGGGGGGCCATATCCTACAATGAGCAGTTCTTC. Translated, it gives CASSPMATSGGAISYNEQFF.

The J gene is TRBJ1-1, the V gene TRBV6-5, with D maybe TRBD1 (6 bases). The germline V gene encodes CDR1 MNHEY and CDR2 SVGAGI. This CDR3 has 13 amino acids. V shed 6 bases and J shed 4 bases, with 12 bases lying between them. The CDR3 nucleotides are TGTGCCAGCAGCTTAGGGGGGGTCACTGAAGCTTTCTTT. It codes for CASSLGGVTEAFF.

This chain uses TRBV24-1 with TRBJ2-7; 9 positions match TRBD1. Unmatched junction bases numbered 4, after V lost 2 bases and J lost 0 bases. Germline assignment: CDR1 KGHDR and CDR2 SFDVKD. The CDR3 covers 16 residues. CDR3 DNA: TGTGCCACCAGTGATTCCGGGACAGGGAGCTCCTACGAGCAGTACTTC. Amino acid sequence: CATSDSGTGSSYEQYF.

The chain joins TRBV5-1 to TRBJ1-5; D perhaps matches TRBD1 (5 bases). Between the trimmed V and J ends, which lost 4 bases and 5 bases, there was a span of 10 bases. This CDR3 is built from 13 residues. Germline lookup yields CDR1 SGHRS and CDR2 YFSETQ. CDR3 sequence: CASSRRGDQPQHF. The CDR3 DNA is TGCGCCAGCAGCAGGAGGGGAGATCAGCCCCAGCATTTT.

This chain uses TRBV7-9 with TRBJ1-3; D remains unclear. V shed 5 bases and J shed 1 base, with 15 bases lying between them. The germline gives CDR1 SEHNR, CDR2 FQNEAQ (reference sequence). The CDR3 consists of 16 residues. The CDR3 DNA is TGTGCCAGCAGCCGCATCGAGGTTGTGTCTGGAAACACCATATATTTT. Protein product: CASSRIEVVSGNTIYF.

The V gene is TRBV5-4, the J gene TRBJ2-1; TRBD1 is a possible D gene (6 bases). The CDR3 contains 13 residues. The V end lost 4 bases, the J end lost 4 bases, and 9 bases lay between the germline ends. The germline gives CDR1 SGHNT, CDR2 YYREEE (reference sequence). The DNA for the CDR3 is TGTGCCAGCAGCGTGGACAGTTACAATGAGCAGTTCTTC. It is translated as CASSVDSYNEQFF.

As concerns this clone: An end of the junction does not agree with germline; a read error may underlie this. The rearrangement uses TRBV7-8 and TRBJ2-5, with D maybe TRBD2 (5 bases). In germline, CDR1 is SGHVS, CDR2 FQNEAQ. The CDR3 contains 12 residues. The CDR3 DNA sequence: TGTGCCAGCAGCTTAGTTTGGGAGATCCAGTACTTC. It is translated as CASSLVWEIQYF.

V gene TRBV2 combines with J gene TRBJ1-2; D unclear. Trimming took 8 bases from V and 7 from J, leaving 14 bases between them. Germline-derived CDR1 and CDR2 are SNHLY and FYNNEI. The CDR3 consists of 12 residues. For the CDR3, the DNA is TGTGCCAGCGCGGGGTCGCGAGTTGGCTACACCTTC. It translates to CASAGSRVGYTF.

The chain couples TRBV2 to TRBJ1-2, with a weak D call TRBD1 (6 bases). Germline CDR1 and CDR2: SNHLY and FYNNEI. CDR3 size: 13 residues. V lost 8 bases to trimming and J lost 6 bases, with 16 bases between them. The CDR3 protein is CASRKNREDGYTF. CDR3 coding DNA: TGTGCCAGCCGAAAGAACAGGGAAGATGGCTACACCTTC.

This sequence joins TRBV11-2 and TRBJ1-4; D is undetermined. This CDR3 spans 14 amino acids. CDR1 and CDR2 (germline): SGHAT, FQNNGV. V lost 5 bases, J lost 7 bases, and 14 bases lay in between. The CDR3 sequence is CASSRLGRAEKLFF. The CDR3 DNA sequence: TGTGCCAGCAGCCGGTTGGGGAGGGCTGAAAAACTGTTTTTT.

The gene calls are TRBV19 and TRBJ1-6; no firm D call. Trimming cost V 6 bases and J 10 bases, with 22 bases left between them. There are 16 residues in the CDR3. Germline CDR1 reads LNHDA; CDR2 reads SQIVND (reference sequence). The CDR3: CASSVDRGEARSPLHF. For the CDR3, the DNA is TGTGCCAGTAGCGTGGACCGGGGAGAGGCTCGGTCACCCCTCCACTTT.

Here the CDR3 reads CASSHGDRWESEDTGELFF. CDR3 DNA sequence: TGTGCCAGCAGCCACGGGGACAGGTGGGAGTCAGAAGACACCGGGGAGCTGTTTTTT. The V gene is TRBV4-2, the J gene TRBJ2-2; 8 bases are a match to TRBD1. Per germline, CDR1 LGHNA and CDR2 YNFKEQ. V shed 3 bases, J shed 3 bases, and the junction held 15 bases outside the gene matches. This CDR3 region has 19 residues.

The chain couples TRBV6-1 to TRBJ1-5; 10 positions match TRBD1. Trimming cost V 2 bases and J 7 bases; bases outside gene matches: 8. The CDR3 is made up of 16 amino acids. Germline V CDR1 and CDR2: MNHNS, SASEGT. The CDR3 sequence is CASSEPDRGLRQPQHF. The CDR3 region has the DNA TGTGCCAGCAGTGAACCCGACAGGGGGCTCAGGCAGCCCCAGCATTTT.

The genes are TRBV19 and TRBJ1-6; D may be TRBD1 (6 bases). Per the germline V gene, CDR1 is LNHDA and CDR2 is SQIVND (reference sequence). This CDR3 has 14 residues. Trimming cost V 7 bases and J 10 bases, with 17 bases left between them. This chain's CDR3 is CASKEPTDRSPLHF. The CDR3 DNA reads as TGTGCCAGTAAGGAACCAACGGACAGATCACCCCTCCACTTT.

The chain is built from TRBV9 and TRBJ1-2; 8 bases align to TRBD1. After removal of 1 base from V and 4 bases from J, the junction contained 6 bases not matched to a gene. The CDR3 contains 15 residues. In germline, CDR1 is SGDLS, CDR2 YYNGEE. The CDR3 coding sequence is TGTGCCAGCAGCGTAAGGGGGACAGGCACCTATGGCTACACCTTC. This sequence encodes CASSVRGTGTYGYTF.

This clone was counted a few times. CDR3 nucleotide sequence: TGTGCCAGCAGTGAAGAGGGACAGGGGCCGAATCAGCCCCAGCATTTT. Amino acids: CASSEEGQGPNQPQHF. The V call is TRBV6-1, the J call TRBJ1-5; 10 positions agree with TRBD1. Germline lookup yields CDR1 MNHNS and CDR2 SASEGT. The trim removed 1 base at V and 4 bases at J, leaving 4 bases unmatched. The CDR3 runs 16 residues.

The chain joins TRBV19 to TRBJ1-2; TRBD1 matches 7 bases. With 3 bases clipped from V and 0 bases from J, the junction kept 7 bases outside the gene matches. The germline V gene encodes CDR1 LNHDA and CDR2 SQIVND (reference sequence). The CDR3 is 16 residues long. The CDR3 nucleotides read TGTGCCAGTAGTATTAGGAGAGGGGGCACTAACTATGGCTACACCTTC. It yields the protein CASSIRRGGTNYGYTF. The variable domain in full, completed from reference TRBV19 and TRBJ1-2, reads DGGITQSPKYLFRKEGQNVTLSCEQNLNHDAMYWYRQDPGQGLRLIYYSQIVNDFQKGDIAEGYSVSREKKESFPLTVTSAQKNPTAFYLCASSIRRGGTNYGYTFGSGTRLTVV.